This TCR beta chain is drawn from a study of cytomegalovirus exposure and HLA in healthy donors. Primers included in the PCR were 60 Vbeta and 13 Jbeta primers. Clones were read by immunoSEQ multiplex PCR, and TCRdb kept only the in-frame ones, dropping some. The sample records 100,000 to 150,000 clones, about 72% being singletons. The CDR3 extends over 16 amino acids. With V trimmed by 4 bases and J by 3 bases, 8 bases remained unmatched. Looked up from germline, CDR1 is SGHVS and CDR2 is FNYEAQ. Study-wide results and limits: By a later analysis, the bulk of CMV-associated TCR beta chains appeared HLA-restricted.

To note about this clone: Its specificity is unknown.

The chain has TRBV7-6 and TRBJ2-7; 11 bases match TRBD2. Sequencing was performed on PBMCs. This TCR derives from a man aged 50 or older in good health and CMV-seropositive. The CDR3 region has the DNA TGTGCCAGCAGCTCCGGGACTAGCGGCCTTCTCTACGAGCAGTACTTC. Encoded protein: CASSSGTSGLLYEQYF. The full variable domain, rest sourced from reference TRBV7-6 and TRBJ2-7, is GAGVSQSPRYKVTKRGQDVALRCDPISGHVSLYWYRQALGQGPEFLTYFNYEAQQDKSGLPNDRFSAERPEGSISTLTIQRTEQRDSAMYRCASSSGTSGLLYEQYFGPGTRLTVT.